These 18 T cell receptor beta chains were sequenced from one sample in a study of regulatory T cells in long-lasting Graves disease. The authors built TCR beta libraries using iRepertoire HTBI primers and Arm-PCR of CDR3 regions. From the multiplex PCR reads, TCRdb called clonotypes with MiXCR, one entry per CDR3 protein. The sample holds under 500,000 distinct CDR3 sequences; around 15% are singletons and the top ten take around 11%. Described time point: newly diagnosed GD, antithyroid drugs for less than 3 months. RNA from PBMCs was the source of the TCR library. This sample was also put to use in a study of T cells in Graves' hyperthyroidism and ophthalmopathy.

The specimen comprised peripheral blood mononuclear cells (PBMCs), sampled at new diagnosis, from a patient treated with antithyroid drugs. The receptors were gathered from a woman in her 30s with Graves disease.

A remark on this clonotype: Just one base apart from a much larger clone, this may be a read error. The chain employs TRBV7-9 and TRBJ2-1; tentatively, D is TRBD1 or TRBD2 (5 bases each). V lost 4 bases to trimming and J lost 0 bases, with 10 bases between them. The CDR3 spans 15 residues. Germline CDR1 is SEHNR and CDR2 is FQNEAQ (reference sequence). CDR3 sequence: CASSSPGSSYNEQFF. CDR3 bases: TGTGCCAGCAGCTCACCAGGGAGCTCCTACAATGAGCAGTTCTTC.

Many counts were recorded for this clonotype. The chain has TRBV28 and TRBJ2-5; 7 bases align to TRBD2. In germline, CDR1 is MDHEN, CDR2 SYDVKM. Losses at the gene ends were 6 bases for V and 6 bases for J; bases not matched to a gene: 13. The CDR3 has 15 amino acids. The CDR3 nucleotides are TGTGCCAGCAGCCCCGCGGGACTACCCTCAAAGACCCAGTACTTC. Protein product: CASSPAGLPSKTQYF.

There are many counts of this clonotype. V and J are TRBV20-1 and TRBJ2-3; TRBD2 aligns across 7 bases. CDR3 length: 17 residues. V lost 6 bases to trimming and J lost 2 bases; unmatched junction nucleotides: 17. Germline CDR1 reads DFQATT; CDR2 reads SNEGSKA (reference sequence). The CDR3 sequence: CSATGGNRKYNTDTQYF. In DNA form, the CDR3 reads TGCAGTGCCACCGGGGGGAACCGAAAATACAACACAGATACGCAGTATTTT.

This clonotype was detected a few times. The chain has TRBV10-1 and TRBJ1-6; D is uncertain. V gave up 5 bases and J gave up 13 bases, with 15 bases separating them. Germline V gene sequence: CDR1 WNHNN, CDR2 SYGVQD (reference sequence). This CDR3 is 13 amino acids long. The CDR3 loop reads CASSMGDFGPLHF. The CDR3 nucleotides read TGCGCCAGCAGTATGGGAGATTTTGGGCCCCTCCACTTT.

This clonotype was recorded many times. The genes are TRBV18 and TRBJ2-5, with D tentatively TRBD2 (6 bases). The V end lost 8 bases, the J end lost 5 bases, and 27 bases lay between the germline ends. Germline V gene sequence: CDR1 KGHSH, CDR2 LQKENI. CDR3 length equals 17 residues. The CDR3 region is CASPDHRDASREETQYF. Here the CDR3 DNA reads TGTGCCAGCCCCGACCACCGAGACGCCTCCCGGGAGGAGACCCAGTACTTC.

This clonotype appeared a few times. This chain connects TRBV5-1 to TRBJ2-1, with 11 bases aligning to TRBD2. The CDR3 covers 15 residues. The J segment lost 9 bases and the V segment lost 3 bases, leaving 8 bases of the junction unmatched. Germline lookup yields CDR1 SGHRS and CDR2 YFSETQ. In DNA, the CDR3 is TGCGCCAGCAGCTCGACTAAACTAGCGGGGGCTGAGCAGTTCTTC. It translates to CASSSTKLAGAEQFF.

Concerning this clonotype: This sequence may be a read error, since a much larger clone differs from it by one base. The CDR3 is CASGQAWVVAYEQYF. CDR3 DNA sequence: TGTGCCAGCGGCCAAGCTTGGGTCGTGGCCTACGAGCAGTACTTC. This chain connects TRBV3-1 to TRBJ2-3; D is unresolved. The J call is in doubt because the DNA end fits TRBJ2-7 better. The CDR3 has 15 amino acids. The germline CDR1 and CDR2 sequences are LGHDT and YNNKEL (reference sequence).

This clonotype was counted many times. The chain carries TRBV28 and TRBJ1-2, with a possible D match to TRBD1 (5 bases). V gave up 6 bases and J gave up 2 bases, with 25 bases separating them. This CDR3 is built from 18 residues. Germline CDR1 MDHEN, CDR2 SYDVKM. The CDR3: CASRDPGTRHKGNYGYTF. CDR3 DNA: TGTGCCAGCAGGGATCCGGGGACCAGACACAAGGGGAACTATGGCTACACCTTC.

As to this clonotype: Possible read error: a much larger clone is one base away. The V gene is TRBV7-3, the J gene TRBJ2-1, with no clear D. The J call is uncertain, as TRBJ2-5 better fits the DNA end. Looked up from germline, CDR1 is SGHTA and CDR2 is FQGTGA. This CDR3 spans 14 amino acids. The CDR3 is CASSTTHPGETQYF. CDR3 bases: TGTGCCAGCAGCACGACCCACCCGGGAGAGACCCAGTACTTC.

CDR3 in DNA: TGTGCCAGCAGTTACAAAGGGGGCCAGGGAACGACCTATAATTCACCCCTCCACTTT. Encoded protein: CASSYKGGQGTTYNSPLHF. The rearrangement uses TRBV6-2 or TRBV6-3 and TRBJ1-6; 7 bases are shared with TRBD1. This CDR3 has 19 residues. Germline V gives CDR1 MNHEY, CDR2 SVGEGT. J lost 2 bases, V lost 2 bases, and 12 bases had no gene match.

This clonotype was observed at least ten times. CDR3 sequence (DNA): TGCAGTGCTAGGGCGCTCTCCGGGACTAGCGGGTTGAATGAGCAGTTCTTC. This codes for CSARALSGTSGLNEQFF. J is TRBJ2-1 and V is TRBV20-1; 12 bases map to TRBD2. This CDR3 has 17 residues. Germline-derived CDR1 and CDR2 are DFQATT and SNEGSKA (reference sequence). The ends lost 3 bases at V and 7 bases at J; junction bases unmatched: 13.

This clonotype was observed at least ten times. The J gene is TRBJ1-5, the V gene TRBV19; D gene ambiguous. The CDR3 runs to 14 residues. The germline V and J ends were trimmed by 7 bases and 4 bases, with 14 bases remaining between them. The germline V gene encodes CDR1 LNHDA and CDR2 SQIVND (reference sequence). The CDR3 DNA sequence: TGTGCCAGTAAGGCAGTTCGGGAAAATCAGCCCCAGCATTTT. Amino acids: CASKAVRENQPQHF.

This clonotype was observed many times. CDR3 sequence reads: CSARGWTTGEQFF. CDR3 nucleotide sequence: TGCAGTGCTAGGGGTTGGACTACCGGTGAGCAGTTCTTC. The J gene is TRBJ2-1, the V gene TRBV20-1; TRBD2 might be the D (6 bases). The CDR3 loop spans 13 amino acids. V lost 3 bases to trimming and J lost 9 bases, with 15 bases between them. Per germline, CDR1 DFQATT and CDR2 SNEGSKA (reference sequence).

With respect to this clonotype: A read error may account for a junction end that differs from germline. This chain connects TRBV7-8 to TRBJ2-1; 11 bases fit TRBD2. There are 17 residues in the CDR3. Germline V gene data show CDR1 as SGHVS and CDR2 as FQNEAQ. The DNA for the CDR3 is TGTGCCAGCAGCTACAAGATGACTAGCGGGAAATACGATGAGCAGCTCTTC. Translated: CASSYKMTSGKYDEQLF.

With respect to this clonotype: The junction differs from germline at one of its ends, possibly a read error. V is TRBV28 and J is TRBJ1-4; D unresolved. Germline V gene data show CDR1 as MDHEN and CDR2 as SYDVKM. This CDR3 spans 14 amino acids. The CDR3 loop is CASSLRGHNEKLVF. The CDR3 region has the DNA TGTGCCAGCAGTTTAAGAGGGCACAATGAAAAACTGGTTTTT.

The chain joins TRBV6-1 to TRBJ2-1; 9 positions match TRBD1. Germline CDR1 MNHNS, CDR2 SASEGT. After removal of 5 bases from V and 4 bases from J, the junction contained 3 bases not matched to a gene. This CDR3 spans 14 amino acids. This chain's CDR3 is CASSTGGLYNEQFF. The CDR3 DNA reads as TGTGCCAGCAGTACAGGGGGCCTTTACAATGAGCAGTTCTTC.

Comments on this clonotype: A much larger clone is a single base away; this may be a read error. The chain combines TRBV19 with TRBJ2-3; TRBD2 is a possible D gene (5 bases). Matching the DNA end better, TRBJ2-1 makes the J call doubtful. Germline loops: CDR1 LNHDA, CDR2 SQIVND (reference sequence). The CDR3 extends over 15 amino acids. The CDR3 coding sequence is TGTGCCAGTAGTATAACTCACTTAAGGAGGAATGAGCAGTTCTTC. Translated: CASSITHLRRNEQFF.

This clonotype appeared many times. One end of the junction does not line up with germline, which may come from a read error. The J gene is TRBJ1-2, the V gene TRBV5-1; 9 bases align to TRBD1. The germline V gene has CDR1 SGHRS and CDR2 YFSETQ. The CDR3 totals 12 residues. In DNA form, the CDR3 reads TGTGCCAGCAGCTTGGGACAGGGAGGCTACACCTTC. The encoded protein is CASSLGQGGYTF.